The text below deals with one T cell receptor beta chain. The target of this receptor is not known. The receptor library was made with the immunoSEQ multiplex PCR assay. A mixture of 60 forward primers for TCR Vbeta segments and 13 reverse primers for TCR Jbeta segments was used in the multiplex PCR. Amplification of the CDR3 region of rearranged TCR beta genes was performed with a multiplex PCR assay on genomic DNA. On the Illumina HiSeq System, the amplified TCR beta libraries were sequenced as 87-base-pair reads. Regarding the original processing steps: Across the 500 to 850 repertoires, a later analysis counted tens of millions of unique TCR beta chains, roughly 11 million of which were shared by at least two donors. Raw reads were error-corrected and collapsed into unique sequences with a nearest-neighbor algorithm that merged closely related sequences to remove PCR and sequencing errors. To assign V, D and J gene segments, CDR3 sequences were aligned to IMGT reference sequences. For a sequence to be retained, a match of at least six nucleotides to both a V gene segment and a J gene segment was required. Rearrangements were called productive when the CDR3 lacked stop codons and stayed in frame with V and J; all others were non-productive. Following IMGT convention, CDR3 was defined as the stretch from the second conserved V-encoded cysteine up to the conserved J-encoded phenylalanine. In an earlier analysis of roughly 580 of the donors, sequences lacking an unambiguous match to a single V gene segment were excluded. In an earlier analysis of 587 of the donors, a V segment was called functional when productive rearrangements were above 56.7%, and segregating when the standard deviation between donors exceeded 5%. A statistical classification framework was developed to diagnose cytomegalovirus status using the catalog of TCR beta chain sequences. V and J gene assignment, in a later analysis, came from comparing TCR nucleotide sequences with IMGT/GENE-DB human TR gene sequences. The TCRdist pipeline was used in a later analysis to assign CDR3 sequences and most-parsimonious VDJ recombination scenarios. In a later analysis, each TCR beta chain was defined by its CDR3 amino acid sequence together with its V-gene family, and reads without a unique V-gene family were excluded. As a way to deal with suspected cross-contamination and a sequencing artifact, a later analysis dropped approximately 590 nucleotide sequences that were highly shared and had low generation probability. In a later analysis, a clonal expansion index for each public chain was calculated from normalized within-repertoire ranks of inferred template counts. In a later analysis, generation probabilities were computed using a VDJ recombination model fitted to out-of-frame rearrangements, and the results were checked against IGoR. Hypergeometric tests were used in a later analysis to score TCR-TCR, TCR-HLA and TCR-CMV co-occurrence, with a repertoire-size bias correction applied to the TCR pairs. In a later analysis, false discovery rates were estimated by permuting HLA or CMV assignments 20 times. In a later analysis, co-occurring TCRs were grouped with DBSCAN, and TCRdist sequence similarity was added when clustering was performed within HLA-allele-positive subsets. Co-occurrence clustering excluded repertoires with fewer than 30,000 or more than 120,000 public chains, plus five with anomalous nucleotide sharing. In TCRdb, the immuneACCESS table is reduced to in-frame sequences with V and J assigned. These tables do not hold every clone; where another copy was compared, an unresolved V gene accounts for under half, and the others remain unexplained. V, J and clone size are taken as reported in that table, and D and trimming were inferred from the DNA itself. The sample table on file contains 150,000 or so clones. The ten biggest clones cover 1% to 1.5% of the sample.

In total, roughly 670 healthy bone marrow donors made up the cohort. Cohort members were all nominally healthy when sampled, although unrecorded immune exposures were likely present. The donor was CMV seronegative and belonged to the group of under 400 seronegative cohort members. Each donor provided a peripheral blood sample, and peripheral blood mononuclear cells were used for TCR beta sequencing. The Qiagen DNeasy Blood Extraction Kit was used to extract genomic DNA from the blood cell samples. As encoded in the germline V gene, CDR1 is SQVTM while CDR2 is ANQGSEA. Trimming leaves V shorter by 5 bases and J shorter by 6 bases, with the junction holding 6 bases beyond the gene matches. Inclusive of the bounding cysteine and phenylalanine, the CDR3 is 14 residues long. The kept DNA is CDR3 alone, 42 bases in frame from the first base. The sample originates from a study of cytomegalovirus exposure and HLA in healthy donors (dated by TCRdb to 2016 to 2017). Regarding the study in general: According to an earlier analysis of a few hundred of the donors, about 170 million T cells yielded some 110 million unique TCR beta sequences and 250 to 350 Gb of sequence data. About 300 gigabases of sequencing data and approximately 93 million unique TCR sequences were included in an early release covering 550 to 650 HLA-typed donors. Of the 300 to 500 genotyped donors, 65% to 90% were placed in the genetic ancestry cluster associated with self-reported Caucasian donors. The study was designed to test whether signatures of past pathogen exposure could be identified by cataloging public T cell receptors. Using immunosequencing, the study profiled T cell repertoires from about 610 subjects and related those repertoires to cytomegalovirus serostatus. Besides the first cohort of 666 subjects, a separate validation cohort made up of over 100 different subjects was used. The study combined high-throughput TCR immunosequencing, statistical association of individual TCRs with disease status, and machine learning to predict cytomegalovirus infection status. A later analysis re-examined previously published TCR beta repertoires from 600 to 700 donors and added high-resolution HLA genotyping to investigate patterns of TCR occurrence. Rather than using new phenotypic data, the later analysis identified candidate immune exposures from TCR beta sequences and from how often those sequences occurred across donors. To decide whether each TCR beta V gene segment behaved as functional or pseudogenic, an earlier analysis of over 500 of the donors relied on high-throughput TCR beta sequencing. Donor age, sex, ethnicity and CMV serostatus were collected together with the repertoire data. A later genetic analysis used genome-wide SNP genotypes for about three fifths of the 666 donors, treating that subset as a discovery cohort. All discovery cohort repertoires had been generated on a single sequencing platform. HLA typing included class I and class II loci at four-digit resolution. The number of donors typed differed by locus, with about 629-630 for A, B, C, DRB1 and DQB1, over 500 for DQA1, some 570 for DPA1, and around 460 for DPB1. Five DR-DQ haplotypes were treated as single units for association and clustering because of strong linkage in the cohort. Among 300 to 500 genotyped donors of the cohort, an average of approximately 240,000 unique TCR beta nucleotide sequences was sequenced per donor, of which 15% to 20% were non-productive.

The paper as a whole reports these results and caveats: Cytomegalovirus status was reported to be diagnosed by the classifier with high specificity and sensitivity in both the original and validation cohorts. The study gave a list of 150 to 200 TCR beta chains associated with cytomegalovirus. In a later analysis, HLA-associated TCR beta chains were found to be more clonally expanded and to have lower generation probabilities than equally common non-associated chains. When HLA alleles, especially DR and DQ, strongly co-occurred, TCR associations were difficult to assign to individual alleles. According to a later analysis, most CMV-associated TCR beta chains appeared to be HLA-restricted, and the HLA associations seemed to be driven largely by CMV exposure. Correlated functional status among segregating V segments might reflect linkage disequilibrium, but an unknown experimental factor could not be ruled out. A further reported finding was that TCR beta sequences accurately predicted the HLA-A and HLA-B alleles for most subjects in the first cohort. A cluster of highly shared sequence variants was judged likely to represent a technical artifact of the sequencing pipeline. This cohort had only TCR beta chains sequenced, and the lack of alpha or paired-chain data limited which features could be detected. In a later analysis, the rate of TCR association differed among HLA loci, with DRB1 alleles having the most associated TCRs and HLA-C alleles having the fewest. Because HLA typing was unavailable for some donors at each locus, only the typed subset was used in association tests. For the cohort, immune exposure information was limited to CMV serostatus. A later analysis associated 15,000 to 20,000 TCR beta sequences with specific HLA alleles at a false discovery rate of 0.05. Broadly in line with IMGT annotations, most TCR beta V segments showed up in productive rearrangements about 87% or about 30% of the time in an earlier analysis of 587 of the donors. Approximately 18 rarely observed V segments, including chromosome 9 orphons, were excluded from the earlier analysis of approximately 500 of the donors because counts were too low. In a later analysis, several top co-occurrence clusters were reported to appear linked to parvovirus B19, influenza, CMV and Epstein-Barr virus. Presence/absence analyses assumed roughly uniform sequencing depth across donors, an assumption that may not hold. A few of the identified cytomegalovirus-associated TCR beta chains were confirmed in vitro to be specific for cytomegalovirus antigens. While some public TCRs were present in many individuals, most TCR sequences turned up only very rarely across donors. The 87-base-pair reads could not distinguish some IMGT-functional V segments, including TRBV6-2 and TRBV6-3, so those segments were excluded. According to the authors, the approach could potentially be generalized to other disease states and immunological phenotypes. A later genetic analysis associated a missense DCLRE1C variant with V-gene and J-gene trimming of TCR beta chains, and an independent cohort replicated the association. Compared with the approximately 710-donor mean, donors in an Asian-associated ancestry cluster had fewer N-insertions in productive TCRs, according to a later genetic analysis.

The TCR was taken from an older woman in good health and CMV-seronegative. The chain is encoded by TRBV29-1 joined to TRBJ1-4; 10 bases in the middle match TRBD1. Sequences were obtained from PBMCs. The CDR3 region: CSVTGTGVYEKLFF. The DNA reads as follows: TGCAGCGTTACCGGGACAGGGGTATATGAAAAACTGTTTTTT.